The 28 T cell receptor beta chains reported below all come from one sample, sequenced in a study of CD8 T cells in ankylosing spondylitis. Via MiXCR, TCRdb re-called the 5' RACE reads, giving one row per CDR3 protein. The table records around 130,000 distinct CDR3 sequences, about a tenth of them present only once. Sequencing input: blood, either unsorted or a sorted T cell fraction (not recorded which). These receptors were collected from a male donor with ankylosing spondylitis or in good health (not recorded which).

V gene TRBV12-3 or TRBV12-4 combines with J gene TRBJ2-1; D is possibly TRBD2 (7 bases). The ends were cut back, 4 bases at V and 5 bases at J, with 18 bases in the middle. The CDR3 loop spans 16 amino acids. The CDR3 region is CASSSTTGGPNNEQFF. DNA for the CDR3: TGTGCCAGCAGTTCTACTACGGGGGGCCCCAACAATGAGCAGTTCTTC.

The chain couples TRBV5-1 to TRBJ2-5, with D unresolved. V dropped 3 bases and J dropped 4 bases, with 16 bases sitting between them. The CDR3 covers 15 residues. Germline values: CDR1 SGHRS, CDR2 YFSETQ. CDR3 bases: TGCGCCAGCAGCTCACCTGGCCCCCGCGTAGAGACCCAGTACTTC. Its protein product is CASSSPGPRVETQYF. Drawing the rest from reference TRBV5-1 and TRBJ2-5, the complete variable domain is KAGVTQTPRYLIKTRGQQVTLSCSPISGHRSVSWYQQTPGQGLQFLFEYFSETQRNKGNFPGRFSGRQFSNSRSEMNVSTLELGDSALYLCASSSPGPRVETQYFGPGTRLLVL.

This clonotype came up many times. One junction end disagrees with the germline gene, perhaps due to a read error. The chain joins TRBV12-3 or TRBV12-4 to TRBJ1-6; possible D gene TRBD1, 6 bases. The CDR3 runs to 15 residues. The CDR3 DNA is TGTGCCAGCAGCTTGGCCGGGACATCGGGTTCAGCCCTCCACTTT. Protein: CASSLAGTSGSALHF.

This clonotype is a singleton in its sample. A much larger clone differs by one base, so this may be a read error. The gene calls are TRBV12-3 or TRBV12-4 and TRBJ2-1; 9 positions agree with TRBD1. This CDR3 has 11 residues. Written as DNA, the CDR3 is TGTGCGGGACAGGGAAACCATGAGCAGTTCTTC. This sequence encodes CAGQGNHEQFF.

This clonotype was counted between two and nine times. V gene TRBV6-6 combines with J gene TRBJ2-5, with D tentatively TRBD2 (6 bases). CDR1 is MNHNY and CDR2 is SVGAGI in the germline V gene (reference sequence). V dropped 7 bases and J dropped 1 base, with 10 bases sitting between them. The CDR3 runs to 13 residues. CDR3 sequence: CASNTGSQETQYF. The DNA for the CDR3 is TGTGCCAGCAATACCGGGAGCCAAGAGACCCAGTACTTC.

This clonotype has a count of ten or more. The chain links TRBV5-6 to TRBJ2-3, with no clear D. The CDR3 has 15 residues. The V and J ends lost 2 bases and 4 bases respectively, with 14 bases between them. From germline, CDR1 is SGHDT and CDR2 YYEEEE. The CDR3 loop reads CASSFSKVLPDTQYF. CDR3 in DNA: TGTGCCAGCAGCTTTAGCAAAGTGCTACCAGATACGCAGTATTTT.

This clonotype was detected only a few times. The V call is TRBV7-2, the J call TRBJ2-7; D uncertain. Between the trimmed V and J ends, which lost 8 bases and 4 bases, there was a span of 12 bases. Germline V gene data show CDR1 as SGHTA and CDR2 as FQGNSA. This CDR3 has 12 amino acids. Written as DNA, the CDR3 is TGTGCCAGCCGTTCCATGGGATACGAGCAGTACTTC. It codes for CASRSMGYEQYF.

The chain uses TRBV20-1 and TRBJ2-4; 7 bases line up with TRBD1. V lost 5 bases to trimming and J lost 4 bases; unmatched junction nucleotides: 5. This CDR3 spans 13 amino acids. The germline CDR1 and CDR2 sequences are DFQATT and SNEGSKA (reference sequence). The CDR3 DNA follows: TGCAGTGCTTTGCCGGGACAGAAAAACATTCAGTACTTC. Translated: CSALPGQKNIQYF.

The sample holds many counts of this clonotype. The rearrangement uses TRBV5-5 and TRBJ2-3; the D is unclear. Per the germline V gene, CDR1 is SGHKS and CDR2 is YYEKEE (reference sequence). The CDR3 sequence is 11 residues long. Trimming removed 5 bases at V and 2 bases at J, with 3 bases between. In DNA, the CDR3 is TGTGCCAGCAGGAACACAGATACGCAGTATTTT. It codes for CASRNTDTQYF.

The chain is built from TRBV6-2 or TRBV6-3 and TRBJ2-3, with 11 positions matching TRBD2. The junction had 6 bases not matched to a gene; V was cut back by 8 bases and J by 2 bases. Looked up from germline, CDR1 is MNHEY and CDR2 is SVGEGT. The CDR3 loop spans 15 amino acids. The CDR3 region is CASGIAGGNTDTQYF. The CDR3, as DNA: TGTGCCAGCGGCATAGCGGGAGGGAACACAGATACGCAGTATTTT.

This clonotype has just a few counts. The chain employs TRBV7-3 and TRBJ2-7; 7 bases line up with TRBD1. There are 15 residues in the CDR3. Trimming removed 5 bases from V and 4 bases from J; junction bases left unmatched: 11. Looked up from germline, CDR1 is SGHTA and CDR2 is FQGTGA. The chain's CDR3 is CASSPGPGQRYEQYF. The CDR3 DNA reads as TGTGCCAGCAGCCCCGGCCCGGGACAGAGATACGAGCAGTACTTC.

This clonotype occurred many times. The CDR3 loop reads CASSDLPGQGTLIYEQYF. Here the CDR3 DNA reads TGCGCCAGCAGCGACTTACCGGGACAGGGGACCCTAATCTACGAGCAGTACTTC. The chain employs TRBV10-2 and TRBJ2-7; 10 bases align to TRBD1. V lost 6 bases to trimming and J lost 3 bases; unmatched junction nucleotides: 17. The CDR3 totals 18 residues. Germline CDR1 and CDR2: WSHSY and SAAADI.

CDR3 amino acids: CASSYSGQGRYNEQFF. CDR3 sequence (DNA): TGTGCCAGCAGTTACTCGGGACAGGGGAGGTACAATGAGCAGTTCTTC. The V and J genes are TRBV6-2 or TRBV6-3 and TRBJ2-1, with TRBD1 matching over 10 bases. The V gene end was trimmed by 0 bases and the J gene end by 4 bases; junction bases not matched to a gene: 3. Per germline, CDR1 MNHEY and CDR2 SVGEGT. The CDR3 sequence is 16 residues long.

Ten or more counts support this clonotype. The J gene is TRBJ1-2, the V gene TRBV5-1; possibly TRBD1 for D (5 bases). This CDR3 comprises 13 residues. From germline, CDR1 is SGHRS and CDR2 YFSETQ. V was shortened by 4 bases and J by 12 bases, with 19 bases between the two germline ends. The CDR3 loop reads CASSLQAGRGHTF. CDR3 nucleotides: TGCGCCAGCAGCCTACAGGCCGGACGGGGCCACACCTTC.

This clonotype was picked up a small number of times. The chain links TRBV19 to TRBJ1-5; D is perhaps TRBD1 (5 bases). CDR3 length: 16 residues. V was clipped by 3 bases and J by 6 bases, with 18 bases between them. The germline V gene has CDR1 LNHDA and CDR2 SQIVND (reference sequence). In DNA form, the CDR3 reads TGTGCCAGTAGTATTCGGGGCGGTTACTTAGGTCAGCCCCAGCATTTT. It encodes CASSIRGGYLGQPQHF.

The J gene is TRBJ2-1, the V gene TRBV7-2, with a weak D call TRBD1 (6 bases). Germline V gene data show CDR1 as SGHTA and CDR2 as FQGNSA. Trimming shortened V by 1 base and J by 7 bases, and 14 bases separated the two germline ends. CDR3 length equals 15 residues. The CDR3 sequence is CASSLGQGIANEQFF. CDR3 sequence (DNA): TGTGCCAGCAGCTTAGGCCAGGGGATCGCGAATGAGCAGTTCTTC. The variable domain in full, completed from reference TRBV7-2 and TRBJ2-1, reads GAGVSQSPSNKVTEKGKDVELRCDPISGHTALYWYRQSLGQGLEFLIYFQGNSAPDKSGLPSDRFSAERTGGSVSTLTIQRTQQEDSAVYLCASSLGQGIANEQFFGPGTRLTVL.

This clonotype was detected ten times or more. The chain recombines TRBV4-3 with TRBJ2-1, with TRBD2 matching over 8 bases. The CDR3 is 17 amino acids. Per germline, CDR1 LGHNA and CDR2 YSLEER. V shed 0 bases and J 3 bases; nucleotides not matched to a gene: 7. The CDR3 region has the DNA TGCGCCAGCAGCCAAGATTTAAAAGCGGGAGTCTACAATGAGCAGTTCTTC. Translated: CASSQDLKAGVYNEQFF.

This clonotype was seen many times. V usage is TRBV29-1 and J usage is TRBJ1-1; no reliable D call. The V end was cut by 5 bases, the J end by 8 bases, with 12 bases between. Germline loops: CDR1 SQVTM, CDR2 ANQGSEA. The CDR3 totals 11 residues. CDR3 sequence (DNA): TGCAGCGTTATAAACCCCCTGGAAGCTTTCTTT. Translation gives CSVINPLEAFF.

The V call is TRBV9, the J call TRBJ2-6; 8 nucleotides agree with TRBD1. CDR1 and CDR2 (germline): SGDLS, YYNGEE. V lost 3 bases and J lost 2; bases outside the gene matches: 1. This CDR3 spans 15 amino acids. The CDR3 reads CASSEQGAGANVLTF. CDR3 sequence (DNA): TGTGCCAGCAGCGAACAGGGGGCTGGGGCCAACGTCCTGACTTTC. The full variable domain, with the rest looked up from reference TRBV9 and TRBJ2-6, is DSGVTQTPKHLITATGQRVTLRCSPRSGDLSVYWYQQSLDQGLQFLIQYYNGEERAKGNILERFSAQQFPDLHSELNLSSLELGDSALYFCASSEQGAGANVLTFGAGSRLTVL.

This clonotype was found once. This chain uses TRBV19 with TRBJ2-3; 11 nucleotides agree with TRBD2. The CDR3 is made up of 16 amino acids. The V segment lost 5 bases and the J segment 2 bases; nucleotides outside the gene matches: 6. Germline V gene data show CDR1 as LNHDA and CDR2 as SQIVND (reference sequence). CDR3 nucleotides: TGTGCCAGTAGTTCGCGACTAGCGGGAACCACAGATACGCAGTATTTT. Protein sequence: CASSSRLAGTTDTQYF.

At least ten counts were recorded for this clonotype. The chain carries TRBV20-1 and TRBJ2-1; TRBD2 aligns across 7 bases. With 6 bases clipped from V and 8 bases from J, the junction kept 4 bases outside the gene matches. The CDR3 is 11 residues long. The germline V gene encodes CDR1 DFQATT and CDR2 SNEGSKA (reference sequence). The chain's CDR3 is CSATTSDEQFF. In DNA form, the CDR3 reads TGCAGTGCAACAACTAGCGATGAGCAGTTCTTC.

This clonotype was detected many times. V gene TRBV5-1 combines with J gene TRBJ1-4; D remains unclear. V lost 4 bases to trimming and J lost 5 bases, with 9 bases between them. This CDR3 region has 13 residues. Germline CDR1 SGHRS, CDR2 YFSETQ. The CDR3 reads CASSPGPNEKLFF. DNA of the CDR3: TGCGCCAGCAGCCCCGGACCCAATGAAAAACTGTTTTTT.

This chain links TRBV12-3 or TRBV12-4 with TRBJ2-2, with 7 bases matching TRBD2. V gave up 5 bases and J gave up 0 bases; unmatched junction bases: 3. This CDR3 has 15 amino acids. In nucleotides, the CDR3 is TGTGCCAGCAGTCCTAGCGGAGCGAACACCGGGGAGCTGTTTTTT. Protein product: CASSPSGANTGELFF.

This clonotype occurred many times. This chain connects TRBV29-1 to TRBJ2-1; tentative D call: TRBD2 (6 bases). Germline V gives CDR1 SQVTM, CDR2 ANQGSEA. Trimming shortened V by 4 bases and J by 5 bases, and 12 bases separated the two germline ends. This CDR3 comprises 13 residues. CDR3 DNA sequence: TGCAGCGTTGCCTGGGGGGACGACAATGAGCAGTTCTTC. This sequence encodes CSVAWGDDNEQFF.

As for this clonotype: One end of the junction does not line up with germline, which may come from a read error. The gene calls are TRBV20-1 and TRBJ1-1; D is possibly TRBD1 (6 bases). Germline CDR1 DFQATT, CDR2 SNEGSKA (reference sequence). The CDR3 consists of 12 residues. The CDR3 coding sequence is TGCAGTGCTAGCCCGGACAGTTTGAAGCTCCCCTTT. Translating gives CSASPDSLKLPF.

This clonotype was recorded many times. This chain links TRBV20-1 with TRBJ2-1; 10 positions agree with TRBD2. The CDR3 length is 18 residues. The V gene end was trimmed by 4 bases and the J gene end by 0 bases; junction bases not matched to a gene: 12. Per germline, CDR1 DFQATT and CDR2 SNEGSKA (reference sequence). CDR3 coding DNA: TGCAGTGCTACCGGGACTAGCGCCCCGCAGAGCTCCTACAATGAGCAGTTCTTC. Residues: CSATGTSAPQSSYNEQFF.

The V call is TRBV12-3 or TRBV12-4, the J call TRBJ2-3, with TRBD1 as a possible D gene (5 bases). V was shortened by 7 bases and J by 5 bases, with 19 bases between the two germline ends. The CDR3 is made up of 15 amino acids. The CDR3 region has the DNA TGTGCCAGCACCCGCGCCAGGGTTGGGAAAGATACGCAGTATTTT. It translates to CASTRARVGKDTQYF.

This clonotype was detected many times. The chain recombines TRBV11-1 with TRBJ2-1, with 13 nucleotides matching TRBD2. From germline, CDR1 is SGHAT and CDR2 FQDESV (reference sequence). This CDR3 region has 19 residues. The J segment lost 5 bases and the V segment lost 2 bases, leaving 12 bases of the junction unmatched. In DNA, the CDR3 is TGTGCCAGCAGCTTAAGCGTCTGGACTAGCGGGGGACACAACAATGAGCAGTTCTTC. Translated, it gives CASSLSVWTSGGHNNEQFF.